The 4 T cell receptor beta chains below were found in one sample sequenced in a study of T cells in Graves' hyperthyroidism and ophthalmopathy. Authors of the study amplified TCR beta CDR3 regions from RNA transcripts. HTBI primers drove first-round RT-PCR of the TCR CDR3. TCRdb fed the multiplex PCR reads into MiXCR, producing one record per CDR3 protein. This table has 640,000 or so distinct CDR3 sequences, about 15% appearing once. Sequences were obtained from blood. Receptors originate from a middle-aged woman with Graves' ophthalmopathy.

There are many counts of this clonotype. This chain connects TRBV7-2 to TRBJ2-7, with 12 bases lining up with TRBD2. Trimming cost V 0 bases and J 2 bases; bases outside gene matches: 11. The CDR3 runs 19 residues. The germline V gene encodes CDR1 SGHTA and CDR2 FQGNSA. CDR3 sequence reads: CASSLASASGRGGAYEQYF. The CDR3 DNA reads as TGTGCCAGCAGCTTAGCGTCGGCTAGCGGGAGGGGAGGGGCCTACGAGCAGTACTTC.

This clonotype was recorded at least ten times. The V gene is TRBV7-6, the J gene TRBJ2-6, with unresolved D. Per germline, CDR1 SGHVS and CDR2 FNYEAQ. The V and J ends lost 4 bases and 0 bases respectively, with 10 bases between them. The CDR3 runs 16 residues. The CDR3 sequence is CASSSPRGSGANVLTF. The CDR3 DNA follows: TGTGCCAGCAGCTCACCCCGCGGCTCTGGGGCCAACGTCCTGACTTTC.

This clonotype was detected ten times or more. The gene calls are TRBV12-3 or TRBV12-4 and TRBJ2-7; D is uncertain. V was shortened by 4 bases and J by 2 bases, with 15 bases between the two germline ends. The CDR3 is made up of 15 amino acids. The DNA of the CDR3 is TGTGCCAGCAGTTCCTCTTGGTCACTTACCTACGAGCAGTACTTC. This codes for CASSSSWSLTYEQYF.

This clonotype was seen ten or more times. V usage is TRBV6-2 or TRBV6-3 and J usage is TRBJ2-2; D is unresolved. CDR3 size: 12 residues. V was cut by 6 bases and J by 7 bases, with 9 bases left in between. Germline loops: CDR1 MNHEY, CDR2 SVGEGT. In DNA form, the CDR3 reads TGTGCCAGCAGAAAAACAATCGGGGAGCTGTTTTTT. This translates into CASRKTIGELFF.